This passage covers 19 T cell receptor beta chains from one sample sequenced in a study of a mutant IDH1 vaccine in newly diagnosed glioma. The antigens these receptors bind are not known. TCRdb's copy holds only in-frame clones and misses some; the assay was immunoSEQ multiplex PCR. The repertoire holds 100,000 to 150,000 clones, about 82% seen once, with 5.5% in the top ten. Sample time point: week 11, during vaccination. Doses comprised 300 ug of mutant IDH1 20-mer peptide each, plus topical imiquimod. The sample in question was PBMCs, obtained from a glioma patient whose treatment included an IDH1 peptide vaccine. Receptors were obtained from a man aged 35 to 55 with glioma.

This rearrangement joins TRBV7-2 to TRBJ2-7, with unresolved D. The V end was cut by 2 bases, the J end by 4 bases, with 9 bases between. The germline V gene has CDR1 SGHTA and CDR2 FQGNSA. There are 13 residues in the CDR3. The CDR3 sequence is CASSLTTGYEQYF. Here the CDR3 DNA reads TGTGCCAGCAGCTTAACTACCGGGTACGAGCAGTACTTC.

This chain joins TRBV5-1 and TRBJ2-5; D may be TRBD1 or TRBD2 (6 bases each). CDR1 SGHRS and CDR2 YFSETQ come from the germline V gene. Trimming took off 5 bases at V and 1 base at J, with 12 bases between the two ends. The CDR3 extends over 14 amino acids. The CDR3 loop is CASSEGGSQETQYF. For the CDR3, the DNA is TGCGCCAGCAGTGAGGGGGGATCCCAAGAGACCCAGTACTTC.

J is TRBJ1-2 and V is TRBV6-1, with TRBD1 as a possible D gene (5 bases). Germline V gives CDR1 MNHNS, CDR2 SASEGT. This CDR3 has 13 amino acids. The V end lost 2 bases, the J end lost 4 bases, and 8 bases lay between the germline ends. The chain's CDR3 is CASSEQGGYGYTF. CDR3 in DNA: TGTGCCAGCAGTGAACAGGGTGGCTATGGCTACACCTTC.

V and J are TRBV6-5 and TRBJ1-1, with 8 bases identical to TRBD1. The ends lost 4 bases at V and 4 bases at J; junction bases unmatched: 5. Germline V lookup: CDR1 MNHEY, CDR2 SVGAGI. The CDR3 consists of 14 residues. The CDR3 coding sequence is TGTGCCAGCAGTTCCCAAGACAGGGGCACTGAAGCTTTCTTT. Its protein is CASSSQDRGTEAFF.

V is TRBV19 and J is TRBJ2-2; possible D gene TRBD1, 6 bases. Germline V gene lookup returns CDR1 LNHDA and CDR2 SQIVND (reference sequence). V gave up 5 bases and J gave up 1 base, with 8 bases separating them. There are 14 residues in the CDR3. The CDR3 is CASSQQGNTGELFF. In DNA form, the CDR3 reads TGTGCCAGTAGTCAACAGGGGAACACCGGGGAGCTGTTTTTT.

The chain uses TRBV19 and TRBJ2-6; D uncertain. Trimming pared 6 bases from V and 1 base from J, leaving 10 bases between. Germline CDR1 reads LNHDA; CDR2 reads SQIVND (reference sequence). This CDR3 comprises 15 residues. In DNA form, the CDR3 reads TGTGCCAGTAGATTTGGAGCGTCTGGGGCCAACGTCCTGACTTTC. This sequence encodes CASRFGASGANVLTF.

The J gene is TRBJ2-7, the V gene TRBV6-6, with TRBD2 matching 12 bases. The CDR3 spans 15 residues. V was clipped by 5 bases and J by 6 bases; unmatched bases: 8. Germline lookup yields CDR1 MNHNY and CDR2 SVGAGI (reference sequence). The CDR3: CASSPLAGGHFEQYF. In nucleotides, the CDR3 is TGTGCCAGCAGTCCTCTAGCGGGGGGGCATTTCGAGCAGTACTTC.

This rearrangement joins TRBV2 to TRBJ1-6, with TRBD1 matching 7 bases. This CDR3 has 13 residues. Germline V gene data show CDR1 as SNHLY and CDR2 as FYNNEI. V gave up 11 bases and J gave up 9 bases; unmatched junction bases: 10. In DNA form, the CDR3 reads TGTGCCGGGCAGGGGGAACTCGGTTCACCCCTCCACTTT. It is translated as CAGQGELGSPLHF. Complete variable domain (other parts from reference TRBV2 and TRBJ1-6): EPEVTQTPSHQVTQMGQEVILRCVPISNHLYFYWYRQILGQKVEFLVSFYNNEISEKSEIFDDQFSVERPDGSNFTLKIRSTKLEDSAMYFCAGQGELGSPLHFGNGTRLTVT.

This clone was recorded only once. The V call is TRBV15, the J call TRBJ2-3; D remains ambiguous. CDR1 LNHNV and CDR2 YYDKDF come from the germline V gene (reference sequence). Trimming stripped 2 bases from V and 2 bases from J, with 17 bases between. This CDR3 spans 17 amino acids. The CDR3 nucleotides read TGTGCCACCAGCAGATCCGATAGGACGCAAAACACAGATACGCAGTATTTT. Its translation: CATSRSDRTQNTDTQYF. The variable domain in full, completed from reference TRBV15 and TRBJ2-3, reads DAMVIQNPRYQVTQFGKPVTLSCSQTLNHNVMYWYQQKSSQAPKLLFHYYDKDFNNEADTPDNFQSRRPNTSFCFLDIRSPGLGDTAMYLCATSRSDRTQNTDTQYFGPGTRLTVL.

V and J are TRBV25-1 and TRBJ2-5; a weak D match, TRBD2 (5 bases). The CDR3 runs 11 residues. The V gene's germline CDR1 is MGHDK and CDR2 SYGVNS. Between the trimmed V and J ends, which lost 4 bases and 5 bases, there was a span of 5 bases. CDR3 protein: CASSGGETQYF. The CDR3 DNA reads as TGTGCCAGCAGTGGAGGGGAGACCCAGTACTTC.

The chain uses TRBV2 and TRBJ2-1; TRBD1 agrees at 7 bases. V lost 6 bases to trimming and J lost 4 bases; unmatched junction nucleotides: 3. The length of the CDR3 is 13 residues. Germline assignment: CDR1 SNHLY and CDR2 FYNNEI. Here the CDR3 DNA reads TGTGCCAGCAGCGGGGACAGTTACAATGAGCAGTTCTTC. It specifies CASSGDSYNEQFF.

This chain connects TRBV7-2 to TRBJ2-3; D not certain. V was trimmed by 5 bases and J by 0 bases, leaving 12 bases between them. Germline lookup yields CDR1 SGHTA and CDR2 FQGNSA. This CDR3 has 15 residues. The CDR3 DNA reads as TGTGCCAGCAGCCCCCGGACCTCTAGCACAGATACGCAGTATTTT. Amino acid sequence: CASSPRTSSTDTQYF. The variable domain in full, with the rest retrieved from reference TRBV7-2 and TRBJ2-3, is GAGVSQSPSNKVTEKGKDVELRCDPISGHTALYWYRQSLGQGLEFLIYFQGNSAPDKSGLPSDRFSAERTGGSVSTLTIQRTQQEDSAVYLCASSPRTSSTDTQYFGPGTRLTVL.

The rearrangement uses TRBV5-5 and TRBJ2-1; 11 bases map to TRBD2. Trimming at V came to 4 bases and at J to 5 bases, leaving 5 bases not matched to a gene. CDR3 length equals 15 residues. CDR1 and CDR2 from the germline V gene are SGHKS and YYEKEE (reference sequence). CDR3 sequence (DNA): TGTGCCAGCAGCCCGGGACTAGCGGTCGACAATGAGCAGTTCTTC. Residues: CASSPGLAVDNEQFF.

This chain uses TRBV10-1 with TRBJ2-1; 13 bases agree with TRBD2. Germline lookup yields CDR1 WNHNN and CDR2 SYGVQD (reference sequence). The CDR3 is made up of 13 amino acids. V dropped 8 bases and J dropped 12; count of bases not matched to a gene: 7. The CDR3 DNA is TGCGCCAGCGGACTAGCGGGGGAAAATAGGCAGTTCTTC. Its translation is CASGLAGENRQFF.

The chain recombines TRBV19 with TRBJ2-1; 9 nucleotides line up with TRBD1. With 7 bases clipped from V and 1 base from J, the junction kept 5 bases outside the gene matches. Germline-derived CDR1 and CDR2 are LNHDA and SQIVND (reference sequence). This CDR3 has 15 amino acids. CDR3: CASIPDRGSYNEQFF. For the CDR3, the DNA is TGTGCCAGTATACCGGACAGGGGATCCTACAATGAGCAGTTCTTC.

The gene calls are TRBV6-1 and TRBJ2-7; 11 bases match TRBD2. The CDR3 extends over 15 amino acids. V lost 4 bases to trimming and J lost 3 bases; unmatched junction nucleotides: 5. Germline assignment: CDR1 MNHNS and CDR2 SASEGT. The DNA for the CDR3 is TGTGCCAGCAGTGGCAGAGGGACTAGCGGCTACGAGCAGTACTTC. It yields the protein CASSGRGTSGYEQYF.

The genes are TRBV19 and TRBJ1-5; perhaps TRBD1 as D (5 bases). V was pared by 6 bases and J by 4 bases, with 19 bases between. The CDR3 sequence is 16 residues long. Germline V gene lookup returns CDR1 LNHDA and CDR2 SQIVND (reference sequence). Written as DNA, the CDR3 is TGTGCCAGTAGGAAGGGCACGGGGGGAGGGAATCAGCCCCAGCATTTT. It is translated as CASRKGTGGGNQPQHF.

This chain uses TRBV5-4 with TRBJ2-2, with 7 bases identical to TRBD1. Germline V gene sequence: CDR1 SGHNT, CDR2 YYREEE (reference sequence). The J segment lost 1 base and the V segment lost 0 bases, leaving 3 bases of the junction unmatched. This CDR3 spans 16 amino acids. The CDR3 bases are TGTGCCAGCAGCTTGGGACAGGGCTGGAACACCGGGGAGCTGTTTTTT. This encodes CASSLGQGWNTGELFF.

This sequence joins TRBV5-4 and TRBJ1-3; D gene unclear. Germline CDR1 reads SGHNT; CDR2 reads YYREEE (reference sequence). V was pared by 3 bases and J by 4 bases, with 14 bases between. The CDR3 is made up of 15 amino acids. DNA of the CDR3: TGTGCCAGCAGCTCCGTCCCCACGAGAGGAAACACCATATATTTT. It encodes CASSSVPTRGNTIYF.